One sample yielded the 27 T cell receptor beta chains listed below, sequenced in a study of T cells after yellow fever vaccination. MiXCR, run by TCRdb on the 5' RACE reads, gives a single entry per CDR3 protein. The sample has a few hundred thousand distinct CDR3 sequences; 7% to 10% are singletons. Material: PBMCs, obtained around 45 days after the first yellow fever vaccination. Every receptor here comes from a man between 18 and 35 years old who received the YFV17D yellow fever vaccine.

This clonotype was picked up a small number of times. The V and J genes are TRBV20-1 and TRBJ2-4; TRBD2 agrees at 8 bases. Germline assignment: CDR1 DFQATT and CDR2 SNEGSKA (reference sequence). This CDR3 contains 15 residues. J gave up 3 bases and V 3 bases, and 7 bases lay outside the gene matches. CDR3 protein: CSASRAGEIKNIQYF. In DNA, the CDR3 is TGCAGTGCTAGTAGAGCGGGGGAGATCAAAAACATTCAGTACTTC.

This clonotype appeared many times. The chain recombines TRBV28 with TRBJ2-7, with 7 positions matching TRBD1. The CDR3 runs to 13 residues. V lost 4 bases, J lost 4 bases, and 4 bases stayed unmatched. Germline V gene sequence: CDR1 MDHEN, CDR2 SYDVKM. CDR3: CASSSGQEYEQYV. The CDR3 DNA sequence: TGTGCCAGCAGTTCCGGACAGGAGTACGAGCAGTACGTC.

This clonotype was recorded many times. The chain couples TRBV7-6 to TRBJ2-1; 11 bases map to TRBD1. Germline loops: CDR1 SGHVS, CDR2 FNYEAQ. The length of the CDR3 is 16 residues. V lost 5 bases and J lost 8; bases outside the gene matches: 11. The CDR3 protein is CASSLPPGTGGHEQFF. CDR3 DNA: TGTGCCAGCAGCCTCCCCCCCGGGACAGGGGGACATGAGCAGTTCTTC.

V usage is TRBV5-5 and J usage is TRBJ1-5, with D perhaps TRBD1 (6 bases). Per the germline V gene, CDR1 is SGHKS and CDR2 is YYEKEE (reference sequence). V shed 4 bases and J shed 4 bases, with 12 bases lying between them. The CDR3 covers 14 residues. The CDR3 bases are TGTGCCAGCAGCCACAGGGTAGGGAATCAGCCCCAGCATTTT. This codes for CASSHRVGNQPQHF.

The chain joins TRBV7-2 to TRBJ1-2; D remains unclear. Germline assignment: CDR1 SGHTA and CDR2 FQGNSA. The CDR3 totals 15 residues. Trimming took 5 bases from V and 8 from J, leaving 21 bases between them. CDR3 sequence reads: CASSLAGLTSGGYTF. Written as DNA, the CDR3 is TGTGCCAGCAGCCTGGCCGGACTCACCTCGGGAGGCTACACCTTC.

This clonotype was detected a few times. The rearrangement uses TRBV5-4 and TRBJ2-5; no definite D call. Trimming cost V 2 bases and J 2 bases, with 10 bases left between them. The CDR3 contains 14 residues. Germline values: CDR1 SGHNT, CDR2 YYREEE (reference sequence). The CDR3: CASSFEAQQETQYF. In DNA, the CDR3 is TGTGCCAGCAGCTTCGAAGCCCAGCAAGAGACCCAGTACTTC.

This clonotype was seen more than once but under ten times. The CDR3 loop is CASSLGSGWSTYQETQYF. Here the CDR3 DNA reads TGCGCCAGCAGCTTGGGCTCTGGGTGGTCGACGTACCAAGAGACCCAGTACTTC. V usage is TRBV5-1 and J usage is TRBJ2-5; D gene ambiguous. In germline, CDR1 is SGHRS, CDR2 YFSETQ. The ends were cut back, 0 bases at V and 0 bases at J, with 18 bases in the middle. This CDR3 comprises 18 residues.

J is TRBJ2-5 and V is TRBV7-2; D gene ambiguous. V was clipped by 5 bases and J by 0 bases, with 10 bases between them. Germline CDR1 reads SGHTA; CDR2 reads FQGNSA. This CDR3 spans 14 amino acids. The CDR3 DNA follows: TGTGCCAGCAGCCCGGACCGGTACCAAGAGACCCAGTACTTC. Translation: CASSPDRYQETQYF.

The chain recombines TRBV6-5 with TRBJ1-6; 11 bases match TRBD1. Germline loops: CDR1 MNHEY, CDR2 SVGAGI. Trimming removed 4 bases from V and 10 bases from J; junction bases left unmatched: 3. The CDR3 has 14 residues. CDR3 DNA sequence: TGTGCCAGCAGTTGGGACAGGGGGGGATCACCCCTCCACTTT. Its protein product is CASSWDRGGSPLHF.

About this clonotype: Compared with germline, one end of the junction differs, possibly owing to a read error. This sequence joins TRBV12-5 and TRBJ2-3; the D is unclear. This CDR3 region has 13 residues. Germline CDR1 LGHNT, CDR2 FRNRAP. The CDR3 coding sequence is TGTGCTAGTGGTTTGATCAGCACAGATATGCAGTATTTT. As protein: CASGLISTDMQYF.

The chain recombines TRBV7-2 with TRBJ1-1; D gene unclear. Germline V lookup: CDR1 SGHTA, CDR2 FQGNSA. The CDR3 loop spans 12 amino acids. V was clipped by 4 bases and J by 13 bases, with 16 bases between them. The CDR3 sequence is CASSSPGQKLFF. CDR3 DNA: TGTGCCAGCAGCTCACCAGGCCAGAAGCTTTTCTTT.

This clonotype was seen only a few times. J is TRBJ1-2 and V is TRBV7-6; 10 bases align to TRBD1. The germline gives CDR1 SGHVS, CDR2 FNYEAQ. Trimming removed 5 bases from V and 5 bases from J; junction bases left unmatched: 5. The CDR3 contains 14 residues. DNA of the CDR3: TGTGCCAGCAGCGCACCGGGACAGGGGTATGGCTACACCTTC. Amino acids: CASSAPGQGYGYTF.

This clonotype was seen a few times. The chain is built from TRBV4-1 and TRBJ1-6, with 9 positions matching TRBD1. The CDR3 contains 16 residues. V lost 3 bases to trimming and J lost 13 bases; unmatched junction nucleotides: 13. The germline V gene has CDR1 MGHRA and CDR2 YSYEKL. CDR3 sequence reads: CASSQVMGQGNSPLHF. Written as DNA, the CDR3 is TGCGCCAGCAGCCAGGTGATGGGACAGGGTAACTCCCCCCTCCACTTT.

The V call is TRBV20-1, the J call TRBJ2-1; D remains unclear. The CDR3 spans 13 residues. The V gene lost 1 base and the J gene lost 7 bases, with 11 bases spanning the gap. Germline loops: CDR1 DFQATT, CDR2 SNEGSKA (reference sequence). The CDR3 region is CSARAPSGNEQFF. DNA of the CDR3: TGCAGTGCTAGAGCTCCGTCCGGGAATGAGCAGTTCTTC.

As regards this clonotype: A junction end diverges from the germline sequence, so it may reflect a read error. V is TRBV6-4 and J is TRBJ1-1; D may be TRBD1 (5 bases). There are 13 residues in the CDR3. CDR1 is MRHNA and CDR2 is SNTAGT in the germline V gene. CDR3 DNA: TGTGCCAGCAGTAACTCAGGGAGCACTGAAGCTTTCTTT. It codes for CASSNSGSTEAFF.

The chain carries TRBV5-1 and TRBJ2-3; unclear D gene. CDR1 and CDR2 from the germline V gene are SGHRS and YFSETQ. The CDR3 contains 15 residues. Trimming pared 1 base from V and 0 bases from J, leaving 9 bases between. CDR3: CASSLSTVSTDTQYF. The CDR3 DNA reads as TGCGCCAGCAGCTTGTCTACAGTTAGCACAGATACGCAGTATTTT.

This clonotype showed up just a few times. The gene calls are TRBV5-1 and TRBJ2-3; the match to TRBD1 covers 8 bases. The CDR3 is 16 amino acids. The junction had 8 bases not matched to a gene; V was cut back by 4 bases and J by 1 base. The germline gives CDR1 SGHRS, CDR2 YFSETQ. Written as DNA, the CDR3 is TGCGCCAGCAGCCCCGGGGCAGGGGGCGGCACAGATACGCAGTATTTT. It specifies CASSPGAGGGTDTQYF.

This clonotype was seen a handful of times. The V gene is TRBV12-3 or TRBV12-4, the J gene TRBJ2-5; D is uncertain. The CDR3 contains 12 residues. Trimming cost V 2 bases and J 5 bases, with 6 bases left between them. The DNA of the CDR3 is TGTGCCAGCAGTTTATTTATTGAGACCCAGTACTTC. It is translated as CASSLFIETQYF.

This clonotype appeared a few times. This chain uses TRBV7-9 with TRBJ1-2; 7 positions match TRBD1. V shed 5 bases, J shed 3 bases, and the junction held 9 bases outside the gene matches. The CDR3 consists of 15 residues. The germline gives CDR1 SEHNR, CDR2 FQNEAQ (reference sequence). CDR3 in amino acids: CASSDRDRADYGYTF. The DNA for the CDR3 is TGTGCCAGCAGCGACCGGGACAGAGCCGACTATGGCTACACCTTC.

The CDR3 DNA reads TGTGCCAGTAGTAGTAGGGAAACTTTTGAAGCTTTCTTT. Amino acid sequence: CASSSRETFEAFF. This sequence joins TRBV19 and TRBJ1-1, with D hard to call. From germline, CDR1 is LNHDA and CDR2 SQIVND (reference sequence). The CDR3 consists of 13 residues. V was trimmed by 4 bases and J by 7 bases, leaving 13 bases between them. The full variable domain, completed using reference TRBV19 and TRBJ1-1, is DGGITQSPKYLFRKEGQNVTLSCEQNLNHDAMYWYRQDPGQGLRLIYYSQIVNDFQKGDIAEGYSVSREKKESFPLTVTSAQKNPTAFYLCASSSRETFEAFFGQGTRLTVV.

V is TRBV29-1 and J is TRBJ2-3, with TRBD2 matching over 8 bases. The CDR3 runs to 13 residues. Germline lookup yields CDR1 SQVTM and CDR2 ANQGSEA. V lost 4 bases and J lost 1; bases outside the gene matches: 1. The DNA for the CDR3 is TGCAGCGTTGTTAGCGGGGGCACAGATACGCAGTATTTT. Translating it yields CSVVSGGTDTQYF.

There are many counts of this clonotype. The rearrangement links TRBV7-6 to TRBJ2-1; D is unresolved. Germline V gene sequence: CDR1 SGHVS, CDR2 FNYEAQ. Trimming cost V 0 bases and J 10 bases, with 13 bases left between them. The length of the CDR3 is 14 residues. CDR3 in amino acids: CASSLALRDREQFF. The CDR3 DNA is TGTGCCAGCAGCTTAGCGTTAAGGGATAGGGAGCAGTTCTTC. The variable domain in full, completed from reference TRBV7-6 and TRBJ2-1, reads GAGVSQSPRYKVTKRGQDVALRCDPISGHVSLYWYRQALGQGPEFLTYFNYEAQQDKSGLPNDRFSAERPEGSISTLTIQRTEQRDSAMYRCASSLALRDREQFFGPGTRLTVL.

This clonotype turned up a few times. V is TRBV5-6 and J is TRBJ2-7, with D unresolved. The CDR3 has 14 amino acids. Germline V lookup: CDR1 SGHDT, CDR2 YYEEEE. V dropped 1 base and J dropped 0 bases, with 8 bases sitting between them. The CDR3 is CASSLPRISYEQYV. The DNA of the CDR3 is TGTGCCAGCAGCTTGCCCCGGATCTCCTACGAGCAGTACGTC.

This chain's CDR3 is CASSIWGRTEAFF. The CDR3 DNA sequence: TGCGCCAGCAGTATCTGGGGGAGAACTGAAGCTTTCTTT. The chain carries TRBV5-1 and TRBJ1-1, with TRBD1 as a possible D gene (5 bases). In germline, CDR1 is SGHRS, CDR2 YFSETQ. Trimming removed 5 bases at V and 5 bases at J, with 13 bases between. The CDR3 length is 13 residues.

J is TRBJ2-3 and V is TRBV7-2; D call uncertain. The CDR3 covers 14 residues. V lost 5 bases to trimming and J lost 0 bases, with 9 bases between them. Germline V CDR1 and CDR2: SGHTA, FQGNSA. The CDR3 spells CASSIRLSTDTQYF. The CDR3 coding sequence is TGTGCCAGCAGCATAAGACTTAGCACAGATACGCAGTATTTT.

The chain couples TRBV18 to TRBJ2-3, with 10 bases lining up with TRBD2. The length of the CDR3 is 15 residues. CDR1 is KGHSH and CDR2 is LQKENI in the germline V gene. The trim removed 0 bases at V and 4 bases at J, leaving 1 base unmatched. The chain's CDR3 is CASSPPLAGADTQYF. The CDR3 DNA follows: TGTGCCAGCTCACCACCCCTAGCGGGGGCAGATACGCAGTATTTT.

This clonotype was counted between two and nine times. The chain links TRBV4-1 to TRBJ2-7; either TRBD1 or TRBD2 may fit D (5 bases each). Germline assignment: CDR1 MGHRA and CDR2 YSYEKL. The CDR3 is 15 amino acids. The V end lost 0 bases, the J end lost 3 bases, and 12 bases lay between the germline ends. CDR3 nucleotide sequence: TGCGCCAGCAGCCAAGATCCAGGGAGAGACTACGAGCAGTACTTC. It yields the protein CASSQDPGRDYEQYF.